Listed below are T cell receptor beta chains from one sample, sequenced in a study of T cell repertoires in cytomegalovirus infection. TCRdb re-called the reads through MiXCR, storing one row per CDR3 protein. The sample comprises fewer than 350,000 distinct CDR3 sequences, about 28% of which are singletons, and 20% rests with the top ten. These receptors have no known antigen. The source was cultured PBMCs, collected from culture after CMV antigen stimulation. The receptors come from a human donor in good health (CMV status not recorded). Some clones in this sample may be carry-over from other donors' samples. CDR3s include the opening cysteine and the closing phenylalanine or tryptophan. A D gene is named only where the DNA matches it firmly. For some rows the clone size is stated as once, few or many, or as a class when expanded; others skip it.

d_call,v_call,j_call,clone_size,cdr3_nt,cdr3_aa
NA,TRBV11-2,TRBJ2-5,few,TGTGCCAGCAGCTCCATCATCAGGACCCAGTACTTC,CASSSIIRTQYF
TRBD1,TRBV10-3,TRBJ2-7,few,TGTGCCATCACCACAACAGGGGGAGGCTACGAGCAGTACTTC,CAITTTGGGYEQYF
NA,TRBV20-1,TRBJ2-3,NA,TGCAGTGCTAGGGCAGAGTACAGCACAGATACGCAGTATTTT,CSARAEYSTDTQYF
TRBD2,TRBV7-3,TRBJ2-1,few,TGTGCCAGCAGCAGTAGCGGGATCTCCTACAATGAGCAGTTCTTC,CASSSSGISYNEQFF
TRBD1,TRBV15,TRBJ2-2,few,TGTGCCACCAGCAGAGTAGGGCTAGGGGGCTCGGACACCGGGGAGCTGTTTTTT,CATSRVGLGGSDTGELFF
TRBD2,TRBV7-2,TRBJ2-7,many,TGTGCCAGCAGCTTGGGCGGGAGGGCCTACGAGCAGTACTTC,CASSLGGRAYEQYF
TRBD1,TRBV29-1,TRBJ2-2,NA,TGCAGCGCCCAGGGACAGAGGTCGCCCGGGGAGCTGTTTTTT,CSAQGQRSPGELFF
TRBD2,TRBV5-6,TRBJ2-4,NA,TGTGCCAGCAGCTTAAACCTAGGTCTAGCGGGAGGTGACATTCAGTACTTC,CASSLNLGLAGGDIQYF
NA,TRBV5-1,TRBJ1-1,NA,TGCGCCAGCAGCTTTACCCTCGGACAGACCACTGAAGCTTTCTTT,CASSFTLGQTTEAFF
TRBD2,TRBV20-1,TRBJ2-5,once,TGCAGTGCTTCCCGACTAGCGGGAGGGCAAGAGACCCAGTACTTC,CSASRLAGGQETQYF
TRBD1,TRBV12-3/TRBV12-4,TRBJ1-4,NA,TGTGCCAGCAACCTGGGACAGGGGAGTGAAAAACTGTTTTTT,CASNLGQGSEKLFF
TRBD1,TRBV7-2,TRBJ2-7,many,TGTGCCAGCAGCTCGGGACAGGTGTCCTACGAGCAGTACTTC,CASSSGQVSYEQYF
TRBD1,TRBV7-6,TRBJ2-7,many,TGTGCCAGCAGCCCCGGGACAGGGGTATCCTACGAGCAGTACTTC,CASSPGTGVSYEQYF
NA,TRBV7-8,TRBJ1-1,NA,TGTGCCAGCAGCTTAGGGCGGAGGGTACAGGGCCTGAACACTGAAGCTTTCTTT,CASSLGRRVQGLNTEAFF
NA,TRBV7-8,TRBJ1-1,few,TGTGCCAGCAGCCCCTCTGAATTAGCTTTCTTT,CASSPSELAFF
TRBD1,TRBV5-1,TRBJ1-4,few,TGCGCCAGCAGCTTGGGTAGGGGGCCGAATGAAAAACTGTTTTTT,CASSLGRGPNEKLFF
NA,TRBV7-2,TRBJ1-1,NA,TGTGCCAGCAGCGGGAGGACGGCGAACACTGAAGCTTTCTTT,CASSGRTANTEAFF
NA,TRBV6-2/TRBV6-3,TRBJ1-6,NA,TGTGCCACTAAAACCGGGTCTGATTCACCCCTCCACTTT,CATKTGSDSPLHF
TRBD1,TRBV4-2,TRBJ1-1,NA,TGTGCCAGCAGCCAAGATGCCAGGGGGCTTATGAACACTGAAGCTTTCTTT,CASSQDARGLMNTEAFF
TRBD1,TRBV7-3,TRBJ2-3,few,TGTGCCAGCAGCTTAAAGGGACAGGAGCTTGGTACGCAGTATTTT,CASSLKGQELGTQYF
TRBD1,TRBV5-5,TRBJ2-7,NA,TGTGCCAGCAGCTCAACCGGGACAGGGGGCCACCGCTCCTACGAGCAGTACTTC,CASSSTGTGGHRSYEQYF
TRBD2,TRBV4-2,TRBJ2-1,NA,TGTGCCAGCCTTATGACTAGCGACCCCAATGAGCAGTTCTTC,CASLMTSDPNEQFF
NA,TRBV12-3/TRBV12-4,TRBJ1-2,NA,TGTGCCAGCAGTTTAGGCAGGGTGAGCTATGGCTACACCTTC,CASSLGRVSYGYTF
NA,TRBV7-3,TRBJ2-3,NA,TGTGCCAGCAGGAGAGATACCACAGATACGCAGTATTTT,CASRRDTTDTQYF
TRBD1,TRBV29-1,TRBJ1-5,NA,TGCAGCGTTGTACTAGACAGGGCGGATCAGCCCCAGCATTTT,CSVVLDRADQPQHF
TRBD2,TRBV6-6,TRBJ2-1,few,TGTGCCAGCTGGATCAGTGCGGGACTAGGCTACAATGAGCAGTTCTTC,CASWISAGLGYNEQFF
TRBD2,TRBV7-9,TRBJ2-1,few,TGTGCCAGCAGCCCCCCTCGGAGGCGCGGGAGAGTCGATGAGCAGTTCTTC,CASSPPRRRGRVDEQFF
NA,TRBV28,TRBJ2-1,few,TGTGCCAGCAGTCCTCTCAGGGTGGGTGAGCAGTTCTTC,CASSPLRVGEQFF
TRBD2,TRBV3-1,TRBJ2-5,NA,TGTGCCAGCAGCCGCACACGACTAGCTCGGTTGGAGACCCAGTACTTC,CASSRTRLARLETQYF
TRBD2,TRBV20-1,TRBJ2-7,NA,TGCAGTGCCACTGGGACTAGCGGGAGGGCCTCCTACGAGCAGTACTTC,CSATGTSGRASYEQYF
TRBD2,TRBV7-2,TRBJ2-5,many,TGTGCCAGCAGCTTGACTAGCCGGGGGGAGACCCAGTACTTC,CASSLTSRGETQYF
NA,TRBV5-6,TRBJ1-2,NA,TGTGCCAGCAGCTTGGCCCAACAGACTACAAATGGCTACACCTTC,CASSLAQQTTNGYTF
TRBD1,TRBV12-3/TRBV12-4,TRBJ2-7,few,TGTGCCAGCGGGAGGGACAGGGGGGCATACGAGCAGTACTTC,CASGRDRGAYEQYF
NA,TRBV6-5,TRBJ1-2,many,TGTGCCAGCAGTTACGACAGCAACTATGGCTACACCTTC,CASSYDSNYGYTF
NA,TRBV12-5,TRBJ2-1,few,TGTGCTAGTGGATCCCCGTCCTCCAATGAGCAGTTCTTC,CASGSPSSNEQFF
NA,TRBV20-1,TRBJ2-7,few,TGCAGTGCTAGATCCCAGGCCATCTACGAGCAGTACTTC,CSARSQAIYEQYF
NA,TRBV7-3,TRBJ1-2,NA,TGTGCCAGCAGTCCGCCTGCCAGGGTAGTCTATGGCTACACCTTC,CASSPPARVVYGYTF
NA,TRBV6-5,TRBJ1-1,NA,TGTGCCAGCAGGAAGGTAATGAACACTGAAGCTTTCTTT,CASRKVMNTEAFF
NA,TRBV11-2,TRBJ1-1,NA,TGTGCCAGCAGCTTTTTGCCAGGGGACACTGAAGCTTTCTTT,CASSFLPGDTEAFF
NA,TRBV6-1,TRBJ2-5,many,TGTGCCAGCAGTGAAGAGCCCCGACAGACCCAGTACTTC,CASSEEPRQTQYF
NA,TRBV12-3/TRBV12-4,TRBJ1-4,NA,TGTGCCAGCAGTTTAGGGGGAGCGGGACCTAATGAAAAACTGTTTTTT,CASSLGGAGPNEKLFF
TRBD1,TRBV6-5,TRBJ2-7,many,TGTGCCAGCAGTTACTCGTCGGGACAGAAGTCCTACGAGCAGTACTTC,CASSYSSGQKSYEQYF